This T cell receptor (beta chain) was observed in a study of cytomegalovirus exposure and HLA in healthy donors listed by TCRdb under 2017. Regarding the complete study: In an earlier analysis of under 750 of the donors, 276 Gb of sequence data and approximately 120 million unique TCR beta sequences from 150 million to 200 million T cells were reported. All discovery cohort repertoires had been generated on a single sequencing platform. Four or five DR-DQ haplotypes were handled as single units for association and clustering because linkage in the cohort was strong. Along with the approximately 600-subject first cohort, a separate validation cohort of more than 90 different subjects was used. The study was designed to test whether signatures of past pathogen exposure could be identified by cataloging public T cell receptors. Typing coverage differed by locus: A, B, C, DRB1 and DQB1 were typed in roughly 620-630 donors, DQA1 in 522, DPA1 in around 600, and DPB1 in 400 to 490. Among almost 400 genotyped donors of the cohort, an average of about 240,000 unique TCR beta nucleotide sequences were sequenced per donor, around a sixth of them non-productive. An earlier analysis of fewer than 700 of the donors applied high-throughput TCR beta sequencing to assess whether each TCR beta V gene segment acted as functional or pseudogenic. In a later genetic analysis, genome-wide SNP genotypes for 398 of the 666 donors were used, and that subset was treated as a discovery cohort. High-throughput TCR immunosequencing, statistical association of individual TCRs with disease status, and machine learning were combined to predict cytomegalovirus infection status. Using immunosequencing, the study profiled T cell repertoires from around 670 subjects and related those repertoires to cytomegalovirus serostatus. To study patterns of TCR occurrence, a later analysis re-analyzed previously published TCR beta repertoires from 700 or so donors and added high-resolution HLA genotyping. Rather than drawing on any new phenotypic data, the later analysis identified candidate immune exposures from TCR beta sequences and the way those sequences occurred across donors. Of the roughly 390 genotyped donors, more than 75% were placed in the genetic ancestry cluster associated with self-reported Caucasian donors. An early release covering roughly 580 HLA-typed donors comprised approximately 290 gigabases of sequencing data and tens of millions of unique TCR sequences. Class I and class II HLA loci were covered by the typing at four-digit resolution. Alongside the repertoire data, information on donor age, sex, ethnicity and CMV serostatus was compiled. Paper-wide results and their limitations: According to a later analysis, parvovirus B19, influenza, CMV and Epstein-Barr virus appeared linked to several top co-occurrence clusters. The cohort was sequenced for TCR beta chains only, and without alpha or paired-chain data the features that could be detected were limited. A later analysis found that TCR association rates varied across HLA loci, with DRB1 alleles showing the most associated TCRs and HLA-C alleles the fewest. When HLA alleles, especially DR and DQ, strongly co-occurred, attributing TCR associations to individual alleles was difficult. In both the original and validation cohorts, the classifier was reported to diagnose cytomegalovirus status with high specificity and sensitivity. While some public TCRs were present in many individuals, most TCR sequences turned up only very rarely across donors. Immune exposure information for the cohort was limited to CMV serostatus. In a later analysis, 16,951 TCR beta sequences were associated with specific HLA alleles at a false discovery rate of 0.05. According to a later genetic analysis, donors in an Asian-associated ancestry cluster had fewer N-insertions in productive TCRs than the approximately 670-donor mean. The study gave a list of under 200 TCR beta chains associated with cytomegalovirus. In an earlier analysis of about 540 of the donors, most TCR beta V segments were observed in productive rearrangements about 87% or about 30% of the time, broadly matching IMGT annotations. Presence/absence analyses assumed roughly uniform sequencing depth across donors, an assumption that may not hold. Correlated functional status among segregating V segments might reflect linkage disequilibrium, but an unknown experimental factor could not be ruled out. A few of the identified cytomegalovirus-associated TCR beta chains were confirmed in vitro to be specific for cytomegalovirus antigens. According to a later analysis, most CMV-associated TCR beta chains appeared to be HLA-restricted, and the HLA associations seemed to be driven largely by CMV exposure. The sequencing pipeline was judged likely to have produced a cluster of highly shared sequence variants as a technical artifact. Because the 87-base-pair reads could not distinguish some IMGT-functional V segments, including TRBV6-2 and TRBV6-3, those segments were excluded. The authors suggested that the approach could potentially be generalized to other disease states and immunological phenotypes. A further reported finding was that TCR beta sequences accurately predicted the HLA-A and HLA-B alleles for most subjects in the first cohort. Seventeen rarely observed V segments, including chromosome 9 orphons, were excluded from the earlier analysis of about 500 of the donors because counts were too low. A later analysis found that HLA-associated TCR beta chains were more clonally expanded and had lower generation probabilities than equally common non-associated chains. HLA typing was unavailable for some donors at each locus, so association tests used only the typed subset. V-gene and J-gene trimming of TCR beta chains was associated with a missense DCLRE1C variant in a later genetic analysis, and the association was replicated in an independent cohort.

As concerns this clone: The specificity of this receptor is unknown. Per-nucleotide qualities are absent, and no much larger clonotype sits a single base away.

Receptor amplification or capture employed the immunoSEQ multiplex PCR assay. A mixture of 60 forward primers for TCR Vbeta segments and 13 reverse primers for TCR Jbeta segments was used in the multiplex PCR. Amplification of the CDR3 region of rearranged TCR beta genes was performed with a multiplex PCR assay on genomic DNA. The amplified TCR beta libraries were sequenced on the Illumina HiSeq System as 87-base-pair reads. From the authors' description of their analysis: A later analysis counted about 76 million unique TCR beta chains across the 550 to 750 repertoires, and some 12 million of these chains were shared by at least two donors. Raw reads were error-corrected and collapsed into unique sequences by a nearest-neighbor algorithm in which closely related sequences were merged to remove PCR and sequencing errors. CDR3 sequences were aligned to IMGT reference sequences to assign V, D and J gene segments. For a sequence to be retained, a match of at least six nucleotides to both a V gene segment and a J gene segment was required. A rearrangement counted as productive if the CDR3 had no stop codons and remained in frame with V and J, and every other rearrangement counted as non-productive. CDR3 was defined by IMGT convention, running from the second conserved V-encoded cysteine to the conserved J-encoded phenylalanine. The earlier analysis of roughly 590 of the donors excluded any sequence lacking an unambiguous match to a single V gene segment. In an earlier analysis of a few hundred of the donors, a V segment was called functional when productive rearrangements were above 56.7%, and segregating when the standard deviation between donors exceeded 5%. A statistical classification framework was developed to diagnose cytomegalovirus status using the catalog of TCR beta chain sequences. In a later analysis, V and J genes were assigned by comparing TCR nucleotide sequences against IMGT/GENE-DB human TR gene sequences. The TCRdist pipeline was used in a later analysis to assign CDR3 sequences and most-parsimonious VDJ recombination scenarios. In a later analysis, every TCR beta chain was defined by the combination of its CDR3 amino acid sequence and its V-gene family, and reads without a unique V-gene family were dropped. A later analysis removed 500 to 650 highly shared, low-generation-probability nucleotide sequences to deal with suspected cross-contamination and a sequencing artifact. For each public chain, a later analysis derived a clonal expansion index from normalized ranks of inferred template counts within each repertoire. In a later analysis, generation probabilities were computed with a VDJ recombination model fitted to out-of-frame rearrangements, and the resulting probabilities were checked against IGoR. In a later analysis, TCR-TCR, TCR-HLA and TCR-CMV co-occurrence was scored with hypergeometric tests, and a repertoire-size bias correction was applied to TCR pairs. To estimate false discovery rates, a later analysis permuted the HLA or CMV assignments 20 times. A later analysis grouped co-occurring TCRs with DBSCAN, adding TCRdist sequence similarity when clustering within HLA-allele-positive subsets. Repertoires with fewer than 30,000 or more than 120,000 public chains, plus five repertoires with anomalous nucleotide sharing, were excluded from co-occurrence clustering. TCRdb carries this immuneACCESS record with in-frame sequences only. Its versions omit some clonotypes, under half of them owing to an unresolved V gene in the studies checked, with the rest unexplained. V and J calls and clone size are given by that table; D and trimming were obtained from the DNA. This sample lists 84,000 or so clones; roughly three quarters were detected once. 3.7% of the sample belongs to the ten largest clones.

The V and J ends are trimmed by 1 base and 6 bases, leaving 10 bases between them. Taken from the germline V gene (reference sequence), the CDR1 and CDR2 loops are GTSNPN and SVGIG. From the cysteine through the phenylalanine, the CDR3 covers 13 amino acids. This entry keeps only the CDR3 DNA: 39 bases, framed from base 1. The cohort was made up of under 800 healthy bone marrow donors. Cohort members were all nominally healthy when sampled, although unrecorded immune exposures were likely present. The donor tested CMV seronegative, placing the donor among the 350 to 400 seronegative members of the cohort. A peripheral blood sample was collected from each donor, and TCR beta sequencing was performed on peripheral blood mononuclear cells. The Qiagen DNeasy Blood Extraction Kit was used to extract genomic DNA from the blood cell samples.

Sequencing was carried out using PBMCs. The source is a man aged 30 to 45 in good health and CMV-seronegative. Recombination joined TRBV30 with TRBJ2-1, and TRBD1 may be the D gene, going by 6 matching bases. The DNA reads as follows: TGTGCCTGGAGTGGGGCAGGGGTCAATGAGCAGTTCTTC. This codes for CAWSGAGVNEQFF.